The 7 T cell receptor beta chains listed next were all sequenced from one sample in a study of stem cell transplantation in POMP-related autoinflammatory disease. Profiling relied on immunoSEQ multiplex PCR, and the TCRdb table lists in-frame clones only, not all of them. The repertoire holds tens of thousands of clones, with more than 75% as singletons. The material was CD4+ T cells from PBMCs, obtained after stem cell transplantation. Source of these receptors: a human patient with POMP-related autoinflammation and immune dysregulation (PRAID). A subset of T cells may come from the graft donor.

The chain is built from TRBV21-1 and TRBJ2-6; the listed D gene, TRBD1, was not tested against the DNA. TRBV21-1 is a documented pseudogene. The CDR3 is made up of 16 amino acids. The chain's CDR3 is CASSKTYPGQNLVLTF. CDR3 sequence (DNA): TGTGCCAGCAGCAAAACATATCCGGGACAGAACTTAGTCCTGACTTTC.

Note on this clone: Other DNA sequences from this sample encode an identical CDR3 as well. The rearrangement joins TRBV2 to TRBJ2-5; D remains ambiguous. Germline CDR1 reads SNHLY; CDR2 reads FYNNEI. Trimming pared 4 bases from V and 4 bases from J, leaving 4 bases between. This CDR3 is built from 11 residues. This chain's CDR3 is CASSVGETQYF. CDR3 DNA: TGTGCCAGCAGTGTGGGAGAGACCCAGTACTTC.

This clone occurred once. The V and J genes are TRBV5-1 and TRBJ1-3; D might be TRBD1 (5 bases). Trimming cost V 4 bases and J 12 bases, with 23 bases left between them. Germline loops: CDR1 SGHRS, CDR2 YFSETQ. The CDR3 totals 15 residues. CDR3 nucleotides: TGCGCCAGCAGCCCGGACACCATCACTCTGGAGAGCATATATTTT. Translated: CASSPDTITLESIYF.

The sample holds one count of this clone. The chain's CDR3 is CASSLVPVNTEAFF. In DNA, the CDR3 is TGTGCCAGCAGCTTAGTTCCGGTGAACACTGAAGCTTTCTTT. This chain connects TRBV7-9 to TRBJ1-1; D unclear. This CDR3 is built from 14 residues. V lost 1 base, J lost 0 bases, and 6 bases lay in between. The germline V gene has CDR1 SEHNR and CDR2 FQNEAQ (reference sequence).

The rearrangement links TRBV4-1 to TRBJ2-5; 11 bases match TRBD2. The CDR3 spans 16 residues. Trimming cost V 2 bases and J 4 bases; bases outside gene matches: 6. Germline CDR1 and CDR2: MGHRA and YSYEKL. The CDR3 spells CASSQQLAGGAETQYF. DNA of the CDR3: TGCGCCAGCAGCCAACAGCTAGCGGGAGGAGCAGAGACCCAGTACTTC.

This clone was detected only once. The chain joins TRBV24-1 to TRBJ2-3, with D perhaps matching TRBD1 (6 bases). Germline loops: CDR1 KGHDR, CDR2 SFDVKD. This CDR3 is 13 amino acids long. Trimming stripped 2 bases from V and 4 bases from J, with 6 bases between. CDR3 sequence (DNA): TGTGCCACCAGTGATTACAGGGCAGATACGCAGTATTTT. Encoded protein: CATSDYRADTQYF.

The V call is TRBV10-3, the J call TRBJ2-2; a weak D match, TRBD1 (5 bases). Germline assignment: CDR1 ENHRY and CDR2 SYGVKD. The V end was cut by 0 bases, the J end by 0 bases, with 11 bases between. This CDR3 is 17 amino acids long. CDR3 in amino acids: CAISESKQDPNTGELFF. The DNA for the CDR3 is TGTGCCATCAGTGAGTCGAAACAGGACCCGAACACCGGGGAGCTGTTTTTT.